The TCR beta chain under discussion was sequenced for a study of CD8 T cells in ankylosing spondylitis. TCRdb re-analysed the 5' RACE reads in MiXCR, keeping a single row per CDR3 protein. Among 35,000 or so distinct CDR3 sequences, 6% were seen once, and the ten largest hold 10% to 15%. Findings and caveats of the study: Reportedly, matched ankylosing spondylitis synovial fluid was significantly enriched for disease-linked clones.

This clonotype came up many times. The antigen remains unidentified. Material: blood, either unsorted or a sorted T cell fraction (not recorded which). The sequence was obtained from a male donor with ankylosing spondylitis or in good health (not recorded which).

CDR3 in amino acids: CASSQEGGSPLHF. The CDR3 DNA reads as TGTGCCAGCAGCCAGGAGGGGGGATCACCCCTCCACTTT. The chain is built from TRBV7-9 and TRBJ1-6; D may be TRBD1 (6 bases). This CDR3 region has 13 residues. Per germline, CDR1 SEHNR and CDR2 FQNEAQ (reference sequence). V lost 5 bases and J 10 bases, leaving 12 bases between the germline ends.